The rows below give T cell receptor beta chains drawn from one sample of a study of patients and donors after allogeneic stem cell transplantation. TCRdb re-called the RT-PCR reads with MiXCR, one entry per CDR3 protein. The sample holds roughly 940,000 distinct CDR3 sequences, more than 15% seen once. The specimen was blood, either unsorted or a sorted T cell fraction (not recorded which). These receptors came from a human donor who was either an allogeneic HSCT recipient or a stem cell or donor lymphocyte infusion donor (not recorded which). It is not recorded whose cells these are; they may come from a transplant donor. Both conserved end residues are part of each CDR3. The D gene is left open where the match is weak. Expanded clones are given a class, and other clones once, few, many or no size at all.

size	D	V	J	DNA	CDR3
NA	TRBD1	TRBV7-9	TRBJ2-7	TGTGCCAGCAGCGAGGGACAGGGTTTCTACGAGCAGTACTTC	CASSEGQGFYEQYF
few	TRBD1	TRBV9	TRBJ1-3	TGTGCCAGCAGCCCAGGTCAGGGGGCAGTTGGAAACACCATATATTTT	CASSPGQGAVGNTIYF
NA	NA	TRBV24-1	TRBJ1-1	TGTGCCACCAGAGGAGAATCGAACACTGAAGCTTTCTTT	CATRGESNTEAFF
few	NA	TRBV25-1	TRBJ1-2	TGTGCCAGCAGTGAACTGAAAGATGGCTACACCTTC	CASSELKDGYTF
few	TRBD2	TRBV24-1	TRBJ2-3	TGTGCCACCAGTGATCGGGGGGTGCGCACAGATACGCAGTATTTT	CATSDRGVRTDTQYF
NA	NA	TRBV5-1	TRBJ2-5	TGCGCCAGCAGCTTGGCCCGGACAGCTCAAGAGACCCAGTACTTC	CASSLARTAQETQYF
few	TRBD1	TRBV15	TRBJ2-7	TGTGCCACCAGCAGAGATTCGATTGGGACAGGGGGGTTATTCTACGAGCAGTACTTC	CATSRDSIGTGGLFYEQYF
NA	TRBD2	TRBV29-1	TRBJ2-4	TGCAGCGTTGTGGCGGGGGGGAACATTCAGTACTTC	CSVVAGGNIQYF
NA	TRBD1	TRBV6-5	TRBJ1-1	TGTGCCAGCAGTTATGGACAGGGGACAGTATCTTTGGGAGCTTTCTTT	CASSYGQGTVSLGAFF
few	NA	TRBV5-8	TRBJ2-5	TGTGCCAGCAGTTATTATTCCGGGACGAAAGAGACCCAGTACTTC	CASSYYSGTKETQYF
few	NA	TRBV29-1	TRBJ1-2	TGCAGCGTTCAGGTACCGCCTAACTATGGCTACACCTTC	CSVQVPPNYGYTF
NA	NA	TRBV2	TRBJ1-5	TGTGCCAGCAGTGACCAGGGTGGGGTGGCAAATCAGCCCCAGCATTTT	CASSDQGGVANQPQHF
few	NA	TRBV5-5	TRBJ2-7	TGTGCCAGCACCCTGGATACCAGGCCCGCCTACGAGCAGTACTTC	CASTLDTRPAYEQYF
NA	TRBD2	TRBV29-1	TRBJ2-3	TGCAGCGTTCAACTAGCGGGAGGGCCCACAGATACGCAGTATTTT	CSVQLAGGPTDTQYF
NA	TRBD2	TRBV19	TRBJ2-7	TGTGCCAGTAGTAGTGTGGCTAGCGGCACCTACGAGCAGTACTTC	CASSSVASGTYEQYF
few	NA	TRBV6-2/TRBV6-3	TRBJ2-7	TGTGCCAGCAGTTCTCCCAGCGAATCCTACGAGCAGTACTTC	CASSSPSESYEQYF
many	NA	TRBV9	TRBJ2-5	TGTGCCAGCAGCGTAGGTCCACGCGAGACCCAGTACTTC	CASSVGPRETQYF
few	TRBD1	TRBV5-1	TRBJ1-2	TGCGCCAGCAGCTTTACCGGGACAGGGGGCGACTATGGCTACACCTTC	CASSFTGTGGDYGYTF
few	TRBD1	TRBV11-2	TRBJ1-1	TGTGCCAGCAGCGCGCTGCAGGGGGAGGCTGAAGCTTTCTTT	CASSALQGEAEAFF
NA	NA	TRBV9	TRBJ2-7	TGTGCCAGCAGCGACGGGGACTCCTACGAGCAGTACTTC	CASSDGDSYEQYF
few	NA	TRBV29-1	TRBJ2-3	TGCAGCGTTGAAGAAGCTAGCACAGATACGCAGTATTTT	CSVEEASTDTQYF
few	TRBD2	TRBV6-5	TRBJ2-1	TGTGCCAGCAGTTACGGGACTAGCGGGGGGCGTAGGAATGAGCAGTTCTTC	CASSYGTSGGRRNEQFF
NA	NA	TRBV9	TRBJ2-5	TGTGCCAGCAGCGTTGATACTCGACAAGAGACCCAGTACTTC	CASSVDTRQETQYF
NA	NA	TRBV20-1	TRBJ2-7	TGCAGTGCTAAGAACCCGACTAGTAGGTACGAGCAGTACTTC	CSAKNPTSRYEQYF
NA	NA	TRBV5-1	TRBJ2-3	TGCGCCAGCAGCTTGGGGTCATCCTGGGTGACAGATACGCAGTATTTT	CASSLGSSWVTDTQYF
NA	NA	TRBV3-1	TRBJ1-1	TGTGCCAGCAGCCAAGATACAGGGTCGAACACTGAAGCTTTCTTT	CASSQDTGSNTEAFF
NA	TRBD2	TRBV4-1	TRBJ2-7	TGCGCCAGCAGCCAGGCGACTAGCCGGAGGGTTTACGAGCAGTACTTC	CASSQATSRRVYEQYF
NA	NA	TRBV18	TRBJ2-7	TGTGCCAGCTCACTCTCCTATGGACATAGCTCCTACGAGCAGTACTTC	CASSLSYGHSSYEQYF
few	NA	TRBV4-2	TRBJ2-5	TGTGCCAGCAGCCTTAGGCACGAAGAGACCCAGTACTTC	CASSLRHEETQYF
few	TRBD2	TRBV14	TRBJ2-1	TGTGCCAGCAGCCATCCTAGCGGCGTTCCCTACAATGAGCAGTTCTTC	CASSHPSGVPYNEQFF